The 25 T cell receptor beta chains given below trace back to one sample, sequenced in a study of blood T cell repertoires in COVID-19. Some clones are missing from TCRdb's copy, which holds only in-frame ones; the method was immunoSEQ multiplex PCR. The sample shows 90,000 to 150,000 clones, around 82% of them seen only once. Sequenced input: peripheral blood. Every receptor here comes from a human donor in a cohort sampled during active COVID-19.

The J gene is TRBJ1-2, the V gene TRBV9; D is uncertain. Trimming took off 0 bases at V and 7 bases at J, with 10 bases between the two ends. Germline V gene sequence: CDR1 SGDLS, CDR2 YYNGEE. The CDR3 is 13 residues long. CDR3 loop: CASSVVAAVGYTF. CDR3 nucleotide sequence: TGTGCCAGCAGCGTAGTAGCGGCGGTTGGCTACACCTTC.

The chain recombines TRBV2 with TRBJ1-1; possible D gene TRBD1, 5 bases. Germline assignment: CDR1 SNHLY and CDR2 FYNNEI. The V gene lost 6 bases and the J gene lost 5 bases, with 13 bases spanning the gap. CDR3 length equals 13 residues. CDR3 bases: TGTGCCAGCAGACAAGGGGTTGAGACTGAAGCTTTCTTT. Protein: CASRQGVETEAFF.

J is TRBJ2-5 and V is TRBV5-8; 12 bases map to TRBD2. Germline values: CDR1 SGHTS, CDR2 YDEGEE. The CDR3 length is 16 residues. V gave up 4 bases and J gave up 2 bases; unmatched junction bases: 6. The CDR3 loop reads CASSRGLAGSQETQYF. In DNA, the CDR3 is TGTGCCAGCAGCCGAGGACTAGCGGGGTCACAAGAGACCCAGTACTTC.

The chain's CDR3 is CASSLQLAGGPEQYF. CDR3 DNA sequence: TGCGCCAGCAGCCTCCAACTAGCGGGGGGGCCCGAGCAGTACTTC. This sequence joins TRBV4-1 and TRBJ2-7; 13 bases agree with TRBD2. V lost 4 bases to trimming and J lost 6 bases; unmatched junction nucleotides: 6. From germline, CDR1 is MGHRA and CDR2 YSYEKL. There are 15 residues in the CDR3.

The chain recombines TRBV25-1 with TRBJ1-5; TRBD1 aligns across 7 bases. CDR3 length equals 15 residues. Losses at the gene ends were 0 bases for V and 5 bases for J; bases not matched to a gene: 4. Germline lookup yields CDR1 MGHDK and CDR2 SYGVNS. CDR3 residues: CASSEYGQVHQPQHF. CDR3 in DNA: TGTGCCAGCAGTGAATATGGACAGGTTCATCAGCCCCAGCATTTT.

The rearrangement links TRBV18 to TRBJ1-2; D unclear. Trimming took off 3 bases at V and 7 bases at J, with 12 bases between the two ends. The CDR3 covers 13 residues. The germline CDR1 and CDR2 sequences are KGHSH and LQKENI. The CDR3 region has the DNA TGTGCCAGCTCACCGACGACCCGGGGTGGCTACACCTTC. This codes for CASSPTTRGGYTF.

This chain connects TRBV6-6 to TRBJ1-6, with D perhaps TRBD1 (6 bases). Germline lookup yields CDR1 MNHNY and CDR2 SVGAGI (reference sequence). The CDR3 covers 16 residues. V gave up 0 bases and J gave up 2 bases, with 8 bases separating them. The CDR3 sequence: CASSYSRDTYNSPLHF. As DNA, the CDR3 is TGTGCCAGCAGTTACTCCCGGGACACCTATAATTCACCCCTCCACTTT.

The chain employs TRBV25-1 and TRBJ1-2; D uncertain. Germline CDR1 is MGHDK and CDR2 is SYGVNS. This CDR3 is built from 14 residues. The germline V and J ends were trimmed by 0 bases and 5 bases, with 10 bases remaining between them. The CDR3 coding sequence is TGTGCCAGCAGTGAATATCACGGGAATTATGGCTACACCTTC. Its translation is CASSEYHGNYGYTF.

The CDR3 loop is CASSQTGSKQYF. In DNA, the CDR3 is TGTGCCAGCAGTCAGACAGGGTCCAAGCAGTACTTC. This sequence joins TRBV27 and TRBJ2-7, with 7 nucleotides matching TRBD1. The germline V gene encodes CDR1 MNHEY and CDR2 SMNVEV (reference sequence). The CDR3 is made up of 12 amino acids. V shed 5 bases, J shed 8 bases, and the junction held 6 bases outside the gene matches.

The chain carries TRBV11-2 and TRBJ1-3, with D hard to call. The CDR3 totals 18 residues. V was cut by 0 bases and J by 0 bases, with 15 bases left in between. Germline assignment: CDR1 SGHAT and CDR2 FQNNGV. In DNA, the CDR3 is TGTGCCAGCAGCTTAGATCTAATGGGAGGTTACTCTGGAAACACCATATATTTT. It is translated as CASSLDLMGGYSGNTIYF.

This clone was observed a single time. The rearrangement links TRBV6-5 to TRBJ2-1, with 9 bases lining up with TRBD1. The CDR3 spans 14 residues. CDR1 is MNHEY, CDR2 SVGAGI, per germline. V lost 8 bases, J lost 5 bases, and 7 bases stayed unmatched. The CDR3 DNA sequence: TGTGCCAGCCACCGGGACAGGGTTAACAATGAGCAGTTCTTC. This sequence encodes CASHRDRVNNEQFF.

The chain recombines TRBV7-8 with TRBJ1-1, with D unresolved. Germline V gene sequence: CDR1 SGHVS, CDR2 FQNEAQ. The CDR3 contains 14 residues. The V and J ends lost 6 bases and 2 bases respectively, with 13 bases between them. This CDR3 is CASSRTQSNTEAFF. CDR3 sequence (DNA): TGTGCCAGCAGTCGTACGCAGTCCAACACTGAAGCTTTCTTT.

This clone has a single count. The chain combines TRBV28 with TRBJ1-2, with D maybe TRBD1 (5 bases). This CDR3 is 12 amino acids long. Germline V lookup: CDR1 MDHEN, CDR2 SYDVKM. V lost 2 bases and J 7 bases, leaving 8 bases between the germline ends. The DNA for the CDR3 is TGTGCCAGCAGTTTAAGGGGTTCTGGCTACACCTTC. Translating gives CASSLRGSGYTF.

The genes are TRBV24-1 and TRBJ2-2; 9 nucleotides match TRBD2. From germline, CDR1 is KGHDR and CDR2 SFDVKD. Unmatched junction bases numbered 1, after V lost 5 bases and J lost 4 bases. The CDR3 is 14 residues long. The CDR3 DNA reads as TGTGCCACCAGTGGGCGGGGGGGCACCGGGGAGCTGTTTTTT. It specifies CATSGRGGTGELFF.

This chain uses TRBV9 with TRBJ2-1, with TRBD1 matching over 8 bases. The CDR3 length is 16 residues. Germline lookup yields CDR1 SGDLS and CDR2 YYNGEE. V shed 3 bases, J shed 2 bases, and the junction held 7 bases outside the gene matches. The CDR3 DNA follows: TGTGCCAGCAGCGAACTCGGACAGGGCCCCTACAATGAGCAGTTCTTC. Translation: CASSELGQGPYNEQFF.

The chain links TRBV6-6 to TRBJ2-2; maybe TRBD2 (5 bases). Per the germline V gene, CDR1 is MNHNY and CDR2 is SVGAGI (reference sequence). Trimming pared 2 bases from V and 2 bases from J, leaving 9 bases between. The CDR3 has 15 amino acids. The CDR3 DNA is TGTGCCAGCAGTTACGGGAGAACTAACACCGGGGAGCTGTTTTTT. This translates into CASSYGRTNTGELFF.

J is TRBJ2-2 and V is TRBV19; D is possibly TRBD2 (6 bases). V shed 3 bases and J shed 0 bases, with 11 bases lying between them. CDR3 length: 16 residues. CDR1 and CDR2 (germline): LNHDA, SQIVND (reference sequence). CDR3 nucleotide sequence: TGTGCCAGTAGTATCTGGCTAGCGCCGAACACCGGGGAGCTGTTTTTT. This sequence encodes CASSIWLAPNTGELFF.

The chain joins TRBV7-2 to TRBJ1-4, with D maybe TRBD1 (5 bases). V was pared by 0 bases and J by 10 bases, with 12 bases between. Germline V gene data show CDR1 as SGHTA and CDR2 as FQGNSA. This CDR3 has 14 amino acids. In DNA form, the CDR3 reads TGTGCCAGCAGCTTAGCGGTCCCCGGGGGAAAACTGTTTTTT. Protein sequence: CASSLAVPGGKLFF.

This sequence joins TRBV9 and TRBJ1-1; tentative D call: TRBD1 (6 bases). In germline, CDR1 is SGDLS, CDR2 YYNGEE. Trimming left V 1 base short and J 0 bases short, with 22 bases between. This CDR3 has 19 residues. Here the CDR3 DNA reads TGTGCCAGCAGCGTATTGAACCGGGGCAGGGGCCCCATGAACACTGAAGCTTTCTTT. Translating gives CASSVLNRGRGPMNTEAFF.

The chain couples TRBV24-1 to TRBJ2-3; 9 nucleotides line up with TRBD1. CDR1 and CDR2 (germline): KGHDR, SFDVKD. V dropped 5 bases and J dropped 5; count of bases not matched to a gene: 10. The CDR3 sequence is 16 residues long. Written as DNA, the CDR3 is TGTGCCACCAGTGCCTCGGGACAGGGAGGGGGAGATACGCAGTATTTT. Protein: CATSASGQGGGDTQYF.

The chain uses TRBV5-1 and TRBJ1-3, with 12 bases that match TRBD1. The V and J ends lost 4 bases and 2 bases, in that order; junction bases with no gene match: 7. The CDR3 spans 17 residues. Germline CDR1 and CDR2: SGHRS and YFSETQ. CDR3 sequence (DNA): TGCGCCAGCAGCCTCGGGACAGGGGGCGCTGCTGGAAACACCATATATTTT. It codes for CASSLGTGGAAGNTIYF.

The chain combines TRBV5-5 with TRBJ1-2, with TRBD1 as a possible D gene (6 bases). Germline-derived CDR1 and CDR2 are SGHKS and YYEKEE (reference sequence). V lost 0 bases and J lost 0, with 15 bases in between. The CDR3 is 17 amino acids. CDR3 sequence reads: CASSLGLRGRANYGYTF. CDR3 nucleotides: TGTGCCAGCAGCTTGGGGTTAAGGGGGAGAGCTAACTATGGCTACACCTTC.

This rearrangement joins TRBV5-1 to TRBJ2-7, with 11 bases lining up with TRBD2. With V trimmed by 2 bases and J by 5 bases, 3 bases remained unmatched. This CDR3 spans 14 amino acids. Germline-derived CDR1 and CDR2 are SGHRS and YFSETQ. The DNA for the CDR3 is TGCGCCAGCAGCTTCCTAGCGGGGGGAGACGAGCAGTACTTC. It translates to CASSFLAGGDEQYF.

This clone was found many times. The chain joins TRBV10-2 to TRBJ1-6; TRBD1 is a possible D gene (6 bases). The CDR3 is 15 amino acids. V was trimmed by 0 bases and J by 10 bases, leaving 13 bases between them. The germline V gene has CDR1 WSHSY and CDR2 SAAADI. The CDR3 loop reads CASSESSSGVSPLHF. For the CDR3, the DNA is TGCGCCAGCAGTGAGTCGAGCTCAGGGGTATCACCCCTCCACTTT.

Comment on this clone: One junction end does not reproduce the germline sequence, and a read error may be involved. The chain has TRBV5-1 and TRBJ1-4; D not resolved. CDR3 size: 14 residues. CDR1 is SGHRS and CDR2 is YFSETQ in the germline V gene. The CDR3 sequence: CASSGPGTHEKLFF. The CDR3 nucleotides read TGCGCCAGCAGCGGACCGGGAACTCATGAAAAACTGTTTTTT. The variable domain in full, completed from reference TRBV5-1 and TRBJ1-4, reads KAGVTQTPRYLIKTRGQQVTLSCSPISGHRSVSWYQQTPGQGLQFLFEYFSETQRNKGNFPGRFSGRQFSNSRSEMNVSTLELGDSALYLCASSGPGTHEKLFFGSGTQLSVL.